A selection of T cell receptor beta chains follows, all from one sample in a study of cytomegalovirus exposure and HLA in healthy donors. Measured with immunoSEQ multiplex PCR; TCRdb has only the in-frame clones, and not every one. This table holds 65,000 to 90,000 clones, roughly four fifths found once. Sequencing was done on a sample of PBMCs. The receptor source for this set is a man in his sixties or seventies in good health and CMV-seronegative. The CDR3 runs from the conserved cysteine through the conserved F or W. D genes are given only for firm matches. Part of the rows lack a size; the others show once, few, many or a class for expanded clones.

cdr3_length	d_call	j_call	v_call	clone_size	cdr3_aa	cdr3_nt
16	.	TRBJ2-1	TRBV10-3	.	CAISDPRSAGYNEQFF	TGTGCCATCAGTGACCCTCGAAGTGCAGGGTACAATGAGCAGTTCTTC
14	.	TRBJ2-7	TRBV7-9	.	CASSLGQGRVEQYF	TGTGCCAGCAGCTTAGGGCAGGGTCGGGTCGAGCAGTACTTC
16	TRBD2	TRBJ2-5	TRBV10-1	.	CASSDGLAGHQETQYF	TGCGCCAGCAGTGACGGACTAGCGGGACACCAAGAGACCCAGTACTTC
16	TRBD1	TRBJ2-2	TRBV4-3	.	CASSQEWTGSTGELFF	TGCGCCAGCAGCCAAGAGTGGACAGGGAGCACCGGGGAGCTGTTTTTT
16	TRBD1	TRBJ2-7	TRBV6-5	.	CASSYKGQGFTYEQCF	TGTGCCAGCAGTTACAAGGGACAGGGATTCACCTACGAGCAGTGCTTC
13	.	TRBJ2-3	TRBV6-6	.	CASSPGDTDTQYF	TGTGCCAGCAGCCCCGGGGACACAGATACGCAGTATTTT
18	TRBD2	TRBJ2-3	TRBV5-1	.	CASSRISIAGVSTDTQYF	TGCGCCAGCAGCCGAATATCTATAGCGGGGGTTAGCACAGATACGCAGTATTTT
14	.	TRBJ2-3	TRBV11-2	.	CASSRDWSTDTQYF	TGTGCCAGCAGCAGGGACTGGAGCACAGATACGCAGTATTTT
15	TRBD2	TRBJ2-1	TRBV11-2	.	CASSFSGSLNNEQFF	TGTGCCAGCAGCTTCAGCGGGAGCCTTAACAATGAGCAGTTCTTC
15	.	TRBJ1-5	TRBV27	.	CASSFVAGAEQPQHF	TGTGCCAGCAGTTTTGTGGCAGGGGCTGAGCAGCCCCAGCATTTT
16	TRBD1	TRBJ1-1	TRBV14	.	CASSQGGQGLNTEAFF	TGTGCCAGCAGCCAAGGGGGACAGGGGTTAAACACTGAAGCTTTCTTT
16	TRBD1	TRBJ2-7	TRBV7-9	.	CSSSLASLTGGYEQYF	TGTTCCAGCAGCTTAGCGTCGTTGACAGGGGGCTACGAGCAGTACTTC
15	.	TRBJ2-1	TRBV7-2	once	CASSLAQHSYNEQFF	TGTGCCAGCAGCTTAGCTCAGCACAGTTACAATGAGCAGTTCTTC
14	.	TRBJ1-1	TRBV6-5	few	CASSHRRVVTEAFF	TGTGCCAGCAGCCACCGGCGGGTAGTCACTGAAGCTTTCTTT
16	TRBD1	TRBJ1-2	TRBV28	.	CASSYTAGQINYGYTF	TGTGCCAGCAGCTATACCGCGGGACAGATAAACTATGGCTACACCTTC
15	TRBD1	TRBJ1-1	TRBV11-2	once	CASSFAGTANTEAFF	TGTGCCAGCAGCTTCGCTGGGACAGCAAACACTGAAGCTTTCTTT
17	.	TRBJ1-3	TRBV21-1	.	CASSKQGTGGSGNTIYF	TGTGCCAGCAGCAAACAAGGGACAGGGGGCTCTGGAAACACCATATATTTT
16	.	TRBJ1-6	TRBV7-2	.	CASSLAPQPNNSPLHF	TGTGCCAGCAGCTTAGCCCCACAGCCAAATAATTCACCCCTCCACTTT
16	TRBD1	TRBJ2-5	TRBV18	once	CASSPLWTGQQETQYF	TGTGCCAGCTCGCCCCTATGGACGGGACAGCAAGAGACCCAGTACTTC
15	TRBD1	TRBJ2-3	TRBV2	.	CASRGGQGSTDTQYF	TGTGCCAGCAGGGGGGGACAGGGGAGCACAGATACGCAGTATTTT
12	.	TRBJ2-1	TRBV7-2	.	CASSTLRSEQFF	TGTGCCAGCAGCACCCTCCGGAGTGAGCAGTTCTTC
15	TRBD2	TRBJ2-1	TRBV6-5	.	CASSPLSGAYNEQFF	TGTGCCAGCAGTCCACTAAGCGGGGCCTACAATGAGCAGTTCTTC
16	TRBD1	TRBJ1-5	TRBV6-1	.	CASSEGTGGPNQPQHF	TGTGCCAGCAGTGAAGGGACAGGAGGACCGAATCAGCCCCAGCATTTT
14	.	TRBJ1-4	TRBV29-1	few	CSVLFSATNEKLFF	TGCAGCGTCCTCTTCTCGGCAACTAATGAAAAACTGTTTTTT
16	.	TRBJ2-3	TRBV5-1	.	CASSLANFGLADTQYF	TGCGCCAGCAGCTTGGCCAATTTCGGGCTAGCGGATACGCAGTATTTT
15	.	TRBJ2-7	TRBV2	once	CASRKNSGPAYEQYF	TGTGCCAGCAGGAAAAATAGCGGACCAGCCTACGAGCAGTACTTC
13	.	TRBJ2-7	TRBV4-3	.	CASSQDRFSEQYF	TGCGCCAGCAGCCAAGATCGTTTCTCCGAGCAGTACTTC
12	.	TRBJ1-1	TRBV30	few	CAWSVRGLEAFF	TGTGCCTGGAGTGTACGGGGATTGGAAGCTTTCTTT
15	.	TRBJ2-7	TRBV4-2	.	CASSQQVRLAYEQYF	TGTGCCAGCAGCCAACAGGTTCGACTAGCCTACGAGCAGTACTTC